A selection of T cell receptor beta chains follows, all from one sample in a study of blood T cell repertoires in COVID-19. Profiled with immunoSEQ multiplex PCR; TCRdb holds only in-frame clones, not every one. The sample yields 220,000 or so clones, roughly 85% seen once. The sequencing sample was made of peripheral blood. These receptors all come from a woman aged 80 or over with acute or convalescent COVID-19. The CDR3 runs from the conserved cysteine through the conserved F or W. The order of the fields is J gene, V gene, D gene, clone size, CDR3 protein, CDR3 DNA. A D gene is named only where the DNA matches it firmly. A clone size is listed for some rows: how often the clone was seen (once, few, many), or a class if it is expanded.

TRBJ2-7,TRBV7-9,TRBD1,once,CASSVGQGVSYF,TGTGCCAGCAGCGTTGGACAGGGGGTCTCGTACTTC
TRBJ2-5,TRBV9,TRBD2,NA,CASSASLAGKQETQYF,TGTGCCAGCAGCGCCTCCCTAGCGGGCAAACAAGAGACCCAGTACTTC
TRBJ2-5,TRBV7-2,TRBD1,NA,CASSLPTGLQETQYF,TGTGCCAGCAGCCTTCCGACAGGGCTGCAAGAGACCCAGTACTTC
TRBJ1-5,TRBV5-1,NA,NA,CASSPWSGRNQPQHF,TGCGCCAGCAGCCCCTGGAGCGGGCGCAATCAGCCCCAGCATTTT
TRBJ1-1,TRBV5-8,NA,NA,CASSLESNFEAFF,TGTGCCAGCAGCTTGGAGTCGAACTTTGAAGCTTTCTTT
TRBJ1-2,TRBV2,NA,NA,CASSEQVDYGYTF,TGTGCCAGCAGTGAGCAGGTGGACTATGGCTACACCTTC
TRBJ2-3,TRBV2,TRBD2,NA,CASRTSEVPTDTQYF,TGTGCCAGCAGGACTAGCGAGGTTCCCACAGATACGCAGTATTTT
TRBJ1-4,TRBV5-1,TRBD1,few,CASSWTGGRELFF,TGCGCCAGCAGCTGGACAGGGGGTAGAGAACTGTTTTTT
TRBJ2-3,TRBV23-1,TRBD1,NA,CASIPTGGTCMDTQYF,TGCGCCAGCATCCCGACAGGGGGTACCTGTATGGATACGCAGTATTTT
TRBJ1-5,TRBV6-2/TRBV6-3,TRBD1,NA,CASSYSGQGTYSNQPQHF,TGTGCCAGCAGTTACTCGGGACAGGGGACCTATAGCAATCAGCCCCAGCATTTT
TRBJ1-1,TRBV12-3/TRBV12-4,TRBD1,NA,CASSSTGSTEAFF,TGTGCCAGCAGTTCGACAGGGAGCACTGAAGCTTTCTTT
TRBJ1-5,TRBV7-6,NA,NA,CASSLDAGHNQPQHF,TGTGCCAGCAGCTTAGACGCAGGACACAATCAGCCCCAGCATTTT
TRBJ2-1,TRBV3-1/TRBV3-2,TRBD1,NA,CASSSRDRGSEQFF,TGTGCCAGCAGCTCCCGGGACAGGGGGAGTGAGCAGTTCTTC
TRBJ2-1,TRBV19,TRBD2,NA,CASSIGGGAYNEQFF,TGTGCCAGTAGTATTGGCGGGGGGGCCTACAATGAGCAGTTCTTC
TRBJ1-1,TRBV6-5,TRBD1,NA,CASSSTGGTEAFF,TGTGCCAGCAGTTCGACAGGGGGCACTGAAGCTTTCTTT
TRBJ1-4,TRBV3-1/TRBV3-2,NA,NA,CASSQVGGSSEKLFF,TGTGCCAGCAGCCAAGTCGGGGGGAGTAGTGAAAAACTGTTTTTT
TRBJ1-1,TRBV29-1,NA,NA,CSVGKGGSTEAFF,TGCAGCGTGGGGAAGGGGGGGAGCACTGAAGCTTTCTTT
TRBJ2-7,TRBV27,NA,NA,CASSLMRMAYEQYF,TGTGCCAGCAGTTTAATGAGGATGGCCTACGAGCAGTACTTC
TRBJ1-6,TRBV6-1,NA,NA,CASSDRQPDNSPLHF,TGTGCCAGCAGTGACCGACAGCCAGATAATTCACCCCTCCACTTT
TRBJ1-3,TRBV5-5,NA,once,CASSNAASGNTIYF,TGTGCCAGCAGCAACGCGGCCTCTGGAAACACCATATATTTT
TRBJ1-2,TRBV2,NA,NA,CASSENGGIGYGYTF,TGTGCCAGCAGTGAGAACGGGGGTATAGGCTATGGCTACACCTTC
TRBJ1-1,TRBV7-9,NA,NA,CASTVGGAEAFF,TGTGCCAGCACCGTCGGGGGGGCTGAAGCTTTCTTT
TRBJ1-1,TRBV6-5,NA,NA,CASSYHKGVDTEAFF,TGTGCCAGCAGTTACCACAAGGGGGTGGACACTGAAGCTTTCTTT
TRBJ1-2,TRBV5-1,NA,NA,CASTPTGSGNYGYTF,TGCGCCAGCACCCCAACAGGGAGTGGGAACTATGGCTACACCTTC
TRBJ1-1,TRBV11-2,NA,NA,CASSFNRANTEAFF,TGTGCCAGCAGCTTTAACAGGGCGAACACTGAAGCTTTCTTT
TRBJ2-1,TRBV11-3,TRBD1,NA,CASSLDHDRGPDEQFF,TGTGCCAGCAGCTTAGATCATGATAGGGGGCCCGATGAGCAGTTCTTC
TRBJ2-3,TRBV6-5,NA,NA,CASSSVALNLDTQYF,TGTGCCAGCAGTTCCGTGGCCTTAAACCTAGATACGCAGTATTTT
TRBJ1-4,TRBV3-1/TRBV3-2,NA,NA,CASSLQGGGEKLFF,TGTGCCAGCAGCCTTCAGGGAGGAGGTGAAAAACTGTTTTTT